This TCR beta chain derives from a study of vaccination and CD4 T cells after COVID-19. Study in general: Between diagnosis and the drawing of post-COVID samples lay a median around 98 days (range 35 to 161). Overlapping spike pools from SARS-CoV-2 and HCoV-NL63, HCoV-OC43 and HCoV-229E served as culture stimuli.

The Oncomine TCR Beta short-read assay generated sequence data from the DNA of cultured CD4+ T cells. One entry per CDR3 protein results from TCRdb running MiXCR on the PCR reads. The table lists more than 12,000 distinct CDR3 sequences, roughly 57% of them singletons. Sample treatment: roughly ten-day PBMC culture with coronavirus spike peptide pools or control peptides (ViraFEST assay). Using peptide pools, antigen-specific T cells were expanded in ViraFEST before TCRs were sequenced. The length of the CDR3 is 15 residues. The V and J ends lost 6 bases and 2 bases respectively, with 17 bases between them. Germline V CDR1 and CDR2: LNHDA, SQIVND (reference sequence). Concerning this clonotype: What it binds is not known.

This sequence was found in a human donor who had recovered from COVID-19. V gene TRBV19 combines with J gene TRBJ2-7; either TRBD1 or TRBD2 may supply D (5 bases each). The sequenced material came from CD4+ T cells from blood, cultured in vitro. As DNA, the CDR3 is TGTGCCAGTAGGGTTTCCGGGACCTACGCCTACGAGCAGTACTTC. It codes for CASRVSGTYAYEQYF.